This is a list of T cell receptor beta chains from one sample in a study of blood T cell repertoires in COVID-19. The data were produced by immunoSEQ multiplex PCR, yet TCRdb's version contains in-frame clones alone and is incomplete. The profile shows approximately 60,000 clones, 85% of them singletons. Input material: peripheral blood. These receptors originate from a human donor in a cohort sampled during active COVID-19. Each CDR3 is given with its conserved first and last residue. The order of the fields is clone size, V gene, D gene, J gene, CDR3 DNA, CDR3 protein. The D gene is left open where the match is weak. Clone sizes are given selectively: once, few, many, or a class where the clone is expanded.

clone_size: -; v_call: TRBV9; d_call: -; j_call: TRBJ2-5; cdr3_nt: TGTGCCAGCAGCGTAGCGATGGAGGAGACCCAGTACTTC; cdr3_aa: CASSVAMEETQYF
clone_size: -; v_call: TRBV6-5; d_call: -; j_call: TRBJ2-1; cdr3_nt: TGTGCCAGCATCTGGACAAGCTCCTACAATGAGCAGTTCTTC; cdr3_aa: CASIWTSSYNEQFF
clone_size: -; v_call: TRBV5-4; d_call: -; j_call: TRBJ1-1; cdr3_nt: TGTGCCAGCAGCTCCGGGTCGCCGAACACTGAAGCTTTCTTT; cdr3_aa: CASSSGSPNTEAFF
clone_size: -; v_call: TRBV5-6; d_call: TRBD1; j_call: TRBJ2-3; cdr3_nt: TGTGCCAGCAGTCCCGACAGGGTGAGGTTAGATACGCAGTATTTT; cdr3_aa: CASSPDRVRLDTQYF
clone_size: -; v_call: TRBV10-3; d_call: TRBD1; j_call: TRBJ1-6; cdr3_nt: TGTGCCATCAGTGATCGAGGACAGGGGGGGCATTCACCCCTCCACTTT; cdr3_aa: CAISDRGQGGHSPLHF
clone_size: -; v_call: TRBV3-1/TRBV3-2; d_call: -; j_call: TRBJ1-2; cdr3_nt: TGTGCCAGCAGCCAAGGGGACACCGGGCCCTATGGCTACACCTTC; cdr3_aa: CASSQGDTGPYGYTF
clone_size: -; v_call: TRBV19; d_call: -; j_call: TRBJ1-2; cdr3_nt: TGTGCCAGTAGTGCCGGGACTGTAGCTAACTATGGCTACACCTTC; cdr3_aa: CASSAGTVANYGYTF
clone_size: -; v_call: TRBV4-3; d_call: -; j_call: TRBJ1-1; cdr3_nt: TGCGCCAGCAGCCAAGATGCCCCCGGCACTGAAGCTTTCTTT; cdr3_aa: CASSQDAPGTEAFF
clone_size: -; v_call: TRBV27; d_call: -; j_call: TRBJ2-3; cdr3_nt: TGTGCCAGCAGTTCTTTAAGGCTAGCTCACACAGATACGCAGTATTTT; cdr3_aa: CASSSLRLAHTDTQYF
clone_size: -; v_call: TRBV6-2/TRBV6-3; d_call: TRBD1; j_call: TRBJ1-5; cdr3_nt: TGTGCCAGCAGCCACGGACAGGGAAGACTGGATCAGCCCCAGCATTTT; cdr3_aa: CASSHGQGRLDQPQHF
clone_size: -; v_call: TRBV10-3; d_call: -; j_call: TRBJ2-1; cdr3_nt: TGTGCCTCCCATCCCCGGGGACCTCAGGGGTTTGAGCAGTTCTTC; cdr3_aa: CASHPRGPQGFEQFF
clone_size: few; v_call: TRBV7-3; d_call: TRBD1; j_call: TRBJ1-1; cdr3_nt: TGTGCCAGCAGCTTGGAGGGACAGCCCTTGAACACTGAAGCTTTCTTT; cdr3_aa: CASSLEGQPLNTEAFF
clone_size: -; v_call: TRBV7-9; d_call: -; j_call: TRBJ1-5; cdr3_nt: TGTGCCAGCAGCGACTCGAAGATTAATCAGCCCCAGCATTTT; cdr3_aa: CASSDSKINQPQHF
clone_size: -; v_call: TRBV7-3; d_call: -; j_call: TRBJ2-5; cdr3_nt: TGTGCCAGCAGCTCGGGGGTAGGGGAGACCCAGTACTTC; cdr3_aa: CASSSGVGETQYF
clone_size: few; v_call: TRBV11-2; d_call: TRBD2; j_call: TRBJ2-1; cdr3_nt: TGTGCCAGCAGCGCCTTAGCGGGGCCCTACAATGAGCAGTTCTTC; cdr3_aa: CASSALAGPYNEQFF
clone_size: -; v_call: TRBV19; d_call: -; j_call: TRBJ2-7; cdr3_nt: TGTGCCAGTAGGTTGACACCCAGCTCCTACGAGCAGTACTTC; cdr3_aa: CASRLTPSSYEQYF
clone_size: once; v_call: TRBV12-3/TRBV12-4; d_call: -; j_call: TRBJ2-1; cdr3_nt: TGTGCCAGCAGTCGGGTCCTGTTTACGTTCTTC; cdr3_aa: CASSRVLFTFF
clone_size: -; v_call: TRBV11-3; d_call: -; j_call: TRBJ1-2; cdr3_nt: TGTGCCAGCAGCTTAGTTGGGGGGGCTACAAGGCATGGCTACACCTTC; cdr3_aa: CASSLVGGATRHGYTF
clone_size: -; v_call: TRBV6-1; d_call: TRBD2; j_call: TRBJ2-7; cdr3_nt: TGTGCCAGCAGTGAACCACCATACCGGGGGGACTACGAGCAGTACTTC; cdr3_aa: CASSEPPYRGDYEQYF
clone_size: -; v_call: TRBV5-4; d_call: -; j_call: TRBJ1-6; cdr3_nt: TGTGCCAGCAGCTTGGATAGCATTTCACCCCTCCACTTT; cdr3_aa: CASSLDSISPLHF
clone_size: -; v_call: TRBV6-2/TRBV6-3; d_call: -; j_call: TRBJ2-1; cdr3_nt: TGTGCCAGCAGTTATGTGGGCGACTACTCCTACAATGAGCAGTTCTTC; cdr3_aa: CASSYVGDYSYNEQFF
clone_size: -; v_call: TRBV6-5; d_call: TRBD1; j_call: TRBJ2-3; cdr3_nt: TGTGCCAGCAGCCCCGGGACAGGTACAGATACGCAGTATTTT; cdr3_aa: CASSPGTGTDTQYF
clone_size: -; v_call: TRBV7-9; d_call: TRBD1; j_call: TRBJ1-2; cdr3_nt: TGTGCCAGCAGCCCGCCCCTGACAGGGGATGGCTATGGCTACACCTTC; cdr3_aa: CASSPPLTGDGYGYTF
clone_size: -; v_call: TRBV23-1; d_call: TRBD2; j_call: TRBJ2-7; cdr3_nt: TGCGCCAGCAGTCAATCGTTGGGCGGGAGTTCCTACGAGCAGTACTTC; cdr3_aa: CASSQSLGGSSYEQYF
clone_size: -; v_call: TRBV4-3; d_call: -; j_call: TRBJ2-5; cdr3_nt: TGCGCCAGCAGCCAAGACTGGAGGGGCATAGAGACCCAGTACTTC; cdr3_aa: CASSQDWRGIETQYF
clone_size: -; v_call: TRBV19; d_call: -; j_call: TRBJ2-2; cdr3_nt: TGTGCCAGTAGTATTCTCTCGAACACCGGGGAGCTGTTTTTT; cdr3_aa: CASSILSNTGELFF
clone_size: -; v_call: TRBV9; d_call: TRBD2; j_call: TRBJ2-2; cdr3_nt: TGTGCCAGCAGCGAGGGCTCGGGGGGTCCCGGGGAGCTGTTTTTT; cdr3_aa: CASSEGSGGPGELFF
clone_size: -; v_call: TRBV7-6; d_call: -; j_call: TRBJ2-1; cdr3_nt: TGTGCCAGCAGCTCCCAATCCGGGATCACCGCCTACAATGAGCAGTTCTTC; cdr3_aa: CASSSQSGITAYNEQFF
clone_size: -; v_call: TRBV11-2; d_call: -; j_call: TRBJ1-1; cdr3_nt: TGTGCCAGCAGCTTAGGCGAGAACACTGAAGCTTTCTTT; cdr3_aa: CASSLGENTEAFF
clone_size: -; v_call: TRBV12-3/TRBV12-4; d_call: TRBD1; j_call: TRBJ1-1; cdr3_nt: TGTGCCAGCAATACCCAAACAGGGGGAATATCTTTCTTT; cdr3_aa: CASNTQTGGISFF
clone_size: few; v_call: TRBV6-5; d_call: -; j_call: TRBJ2-7; cdr3_nt: TGTGCCAGCAGGGGCGTGAGGGCGAGGTCCTACGAGCAGTACTTC; cdr3_aa: CASRGVRARSYEQYF
clone_size: -; v_call: TRBV6-5; d_call: -; j_call: TRBJ2-5; cdr3_nt: TGTGCCAGCAGCCCCTTACGGGGCCAAGAGACCCAGTACTTC; cdr3_aa: CASSPLRGQETQYF
clone_size: -; v_call: TRBV5-6; d_call: -; j_call: TRBJ1-5; cdr3_nt: TGTGCCAGCAGCTTGGCCCCGAGCAATCAGCCCCAGCATTTT; cdr3_aa: CASSLAPSNQPQHF
clone_size: -; v_call: TRBV6-5; d_call: TRBD1; j_call: TRBJ1-1; cdr3_nt: TGTGCCAGCAGTTACTCGACAGGGGGCGCGAGGACTGAAGCTTTCTTT; cdr3_aa: CASSYSTGGARTEAFF
clone_size: -; v_call: TRBV10-3; d_call: TRBD1; j_call: TRBJ2-7; cdr3_nt: TGTGCCATCAGCGGCGGGACAGGGAAAAACTACGAGCAGTACTTC; cdr3_aa: CAISGGTGKNYEQYF
clone_size: -; v_call: TRBV18; d_call: -; j_call: TRBJ2-2; cdr3_nt: TGTGCCAGCTCACCCCAGAACACCGGGGAGCTGTTTTTT; cdr3_aa: CASSPQNTGELFF
clone_size: medium-sized; v_call: TRBV20-1; d_call: -; j_call: TRBJ2-5; cdr3_nt: TGCAGTGCTAGTACGGAAGACTACCAAGAGACCCAGTACTTC; cdr3_aa: CSASTEDYQETQYF
clone_size: -; v_call: TRBV7-2; d_call: TRBD2; j_call: TRBJ2-1; cdr3_nt: TGTGCCAGCAGCTATCCTAGCGGGGGGGCCAGTGGTGAGCAGTTCTTC; cdr3_aa: CASSYPSGGASGEQFF
clone_size: few; v_call: TRBV5-1; d_call: -; j_call: TRBJ1-6; cdr3_nt: TGCGCCAGCAGCGCAGGGGATGCTAATTCACCCCTCCACTTT; cdr3_aa: CASSAGDANSPLHF
clone_size: -; v_call: TRBV5-1; d_call: TRBD1; j_call: TRBJ1-1; cdr3_nt: TGCGCCAGCCAGGACAGGGAATATGACACTGAAGCTTTCTTT; cdr3_aa: CASQDREYDTEAFF
clone_size: few; v_call: TRBV14; d_call: -; j_call: TRBJ2-1; cdr3_nt: TGTGCCAGCAGCCAAGTGATAGGACATGACAATGAGCAGTTCTTC; cdr3_aa: CASSQVIGHDNEQFF
clone_size: -; v_call: TRBV18; d_call: TRBD2; j_call: TRBJ2-3; cdr3_nt: TGTGCCAGCTCACCCCCCGGGACTAGCGGGGGCGAGGATACGCAGTATTTT; cdr3_aa: CASSPPGTSGGEDTQYF